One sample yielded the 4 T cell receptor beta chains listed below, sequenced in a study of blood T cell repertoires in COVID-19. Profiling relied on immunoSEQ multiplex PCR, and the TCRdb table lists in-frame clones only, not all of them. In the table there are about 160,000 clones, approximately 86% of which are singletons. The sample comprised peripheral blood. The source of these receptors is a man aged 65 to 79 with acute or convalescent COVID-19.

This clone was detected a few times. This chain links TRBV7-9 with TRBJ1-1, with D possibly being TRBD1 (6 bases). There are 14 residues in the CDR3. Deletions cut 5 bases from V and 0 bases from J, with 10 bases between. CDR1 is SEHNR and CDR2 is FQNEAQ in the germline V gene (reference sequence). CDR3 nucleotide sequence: TGTGCCAGCAGCCCAGGGGCCATGAACACTGAAGCTTTCTTT. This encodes CASSPGAMNTEAFF.

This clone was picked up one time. CDR3 bases: TGTGCCAGTAGTAAGGGAGGCGGGATCAATGAGCAGTTCTTC. The encoded protein is CASSKGGGINEQFF. The rearrangement joins TRBV19 to TRBJ2-1; D is perhaps TRBD2 (6 bases). Germline V gives CDR1 LNHDA, CDR2 SQIVND (reference sequence). The V gene lost 4 bases and the J gene lost 6 bases, with 13 bases spanning the gap. The CDR3 totals 14 residues.

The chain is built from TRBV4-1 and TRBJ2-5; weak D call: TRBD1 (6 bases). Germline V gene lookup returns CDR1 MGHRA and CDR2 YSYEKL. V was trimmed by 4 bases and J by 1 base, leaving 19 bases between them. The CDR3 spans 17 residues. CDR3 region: CASSLTPGQGAQETQYF. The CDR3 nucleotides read TGCGCCAGCAGCCTAACCCCGGGACAAGGGGCCCAAGAGACCCAGTACTTC.

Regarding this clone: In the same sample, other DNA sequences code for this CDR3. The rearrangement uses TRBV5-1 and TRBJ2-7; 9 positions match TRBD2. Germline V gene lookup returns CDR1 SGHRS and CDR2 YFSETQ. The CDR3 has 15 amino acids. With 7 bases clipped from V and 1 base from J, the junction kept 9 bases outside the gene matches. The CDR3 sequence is CASSLGAGGSYEQYF. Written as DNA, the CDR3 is TGCGCCAGCTCCCTGGGAGCGGGAGGTTCCTACGAGCAGTACTTC.